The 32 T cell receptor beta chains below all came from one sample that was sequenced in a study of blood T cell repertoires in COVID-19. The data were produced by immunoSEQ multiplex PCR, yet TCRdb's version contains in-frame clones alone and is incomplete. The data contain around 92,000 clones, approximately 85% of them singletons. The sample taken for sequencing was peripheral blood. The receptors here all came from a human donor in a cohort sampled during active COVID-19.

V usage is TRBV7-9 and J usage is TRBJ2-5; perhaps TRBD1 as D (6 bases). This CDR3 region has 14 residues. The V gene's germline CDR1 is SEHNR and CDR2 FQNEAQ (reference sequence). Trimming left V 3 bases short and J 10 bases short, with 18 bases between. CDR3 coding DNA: TGTGCCAGCAGCTTGACAGGACCGAGGGTAGACCAGTACTTC. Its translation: CASSLTGPRVDQYF.

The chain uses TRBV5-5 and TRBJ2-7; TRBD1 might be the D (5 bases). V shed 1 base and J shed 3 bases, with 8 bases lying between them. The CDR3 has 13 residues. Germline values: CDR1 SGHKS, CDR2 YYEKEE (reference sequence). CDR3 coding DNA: TGTGCCAGCAGCTTGAACAGGTACTACGAGCAGTACTTC. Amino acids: CASSLNRYYEQYF.

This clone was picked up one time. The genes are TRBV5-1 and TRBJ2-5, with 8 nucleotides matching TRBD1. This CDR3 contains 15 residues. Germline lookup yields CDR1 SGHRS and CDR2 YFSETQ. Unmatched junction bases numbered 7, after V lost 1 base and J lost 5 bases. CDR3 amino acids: CASSLSPGGGETQYF. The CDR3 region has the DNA TGCGCCAGCAGCTTGTCCCCAGGGGGCGGGGAGACCCAGTACTTC.

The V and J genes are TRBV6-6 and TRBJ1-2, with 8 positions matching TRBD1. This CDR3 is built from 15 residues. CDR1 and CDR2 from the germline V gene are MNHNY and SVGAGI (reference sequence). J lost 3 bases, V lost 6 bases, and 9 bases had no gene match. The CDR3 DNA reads TGTGCCAGCAGCCCCTACGACAGGGGCGACTATGGCTACACCTTC. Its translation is CASSPYDRGDYGYTF.

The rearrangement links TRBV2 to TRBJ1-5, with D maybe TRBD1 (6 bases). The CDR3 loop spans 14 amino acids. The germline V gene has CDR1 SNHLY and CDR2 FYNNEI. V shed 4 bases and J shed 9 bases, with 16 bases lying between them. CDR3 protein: CASSGAGASRPQHF. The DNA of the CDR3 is TGTGCCAGCAGTGGCGCAGGGGCCTCGAGGCCCCAGCATTTT.

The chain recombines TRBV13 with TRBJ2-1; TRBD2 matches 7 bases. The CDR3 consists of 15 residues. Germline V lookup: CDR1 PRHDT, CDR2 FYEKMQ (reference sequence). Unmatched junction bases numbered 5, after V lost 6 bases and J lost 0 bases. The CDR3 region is CASSRGVSSYNEQFF. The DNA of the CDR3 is TGTGCCAGCAGTCGGGGGGTCAGCTCCTACAATGAGCAGTTCTTC.

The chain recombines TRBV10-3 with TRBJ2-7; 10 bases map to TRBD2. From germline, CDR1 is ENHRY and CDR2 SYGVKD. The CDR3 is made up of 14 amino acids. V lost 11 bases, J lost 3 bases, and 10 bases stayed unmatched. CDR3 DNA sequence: TGTGCCTCCACCCTAGCGGGAGATCGCTACGAGCAGTACTTC. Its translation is CASTLAGDRYEQYF.

Written as DNA, the CDR3 is TGTGCCAGCAGCTTACTGTCTTGGGGCGGTACCTACAATGAGCAGTTCTTC. This translates into CASSLLSWGGTYNEQFF. The chain is built from TRBV7-2 and TRBJ2-1; TRBD1 might be the D (5 bases). Trimming cost V 2 bases and J 2 bases, with 16 bases left between them. The CDR3 loop spans 17 amino acids. Germline V lookup: CDR1 SGHTA, CDR2 FQGNSA.

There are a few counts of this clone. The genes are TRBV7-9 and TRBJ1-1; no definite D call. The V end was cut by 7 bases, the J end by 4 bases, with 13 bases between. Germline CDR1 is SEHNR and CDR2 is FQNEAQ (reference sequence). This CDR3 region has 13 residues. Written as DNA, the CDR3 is TGTGCCAGCACCCCTGGTAGTGCCACTGAAGCTTTCTTT. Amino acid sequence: CASTPGSATEAFF.

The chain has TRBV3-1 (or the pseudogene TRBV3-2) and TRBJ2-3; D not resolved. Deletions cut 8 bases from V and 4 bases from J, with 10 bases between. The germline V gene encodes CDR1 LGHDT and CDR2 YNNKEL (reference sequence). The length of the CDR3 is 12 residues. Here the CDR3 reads CASGPLADTQYF. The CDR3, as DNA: TGTGCCAGCGGCCCCCTCGCAGATACGCAGTATTTT.

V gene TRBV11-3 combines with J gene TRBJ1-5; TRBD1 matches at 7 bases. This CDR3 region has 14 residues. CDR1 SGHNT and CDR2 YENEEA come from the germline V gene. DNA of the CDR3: TGTGCATTGGGGACAGAAGTTAGCAATCAGCCCCAGCATTTT. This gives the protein CALGTEVSNQPQHF. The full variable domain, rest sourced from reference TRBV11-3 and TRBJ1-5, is EAGVVQSPRYKIIEKKQPVAFWCNPISGHNTLYWYLQNLGQGPELLIRYENEEAVDDSQLPKDRFSAERLKGVDSTLKIQPAELGDSAVYLCALGTEVSNQPQHFGDGTRLSIL.

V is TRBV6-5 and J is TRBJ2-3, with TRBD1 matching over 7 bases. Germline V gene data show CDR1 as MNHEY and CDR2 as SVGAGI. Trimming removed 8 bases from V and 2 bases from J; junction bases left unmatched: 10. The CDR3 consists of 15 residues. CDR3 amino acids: CASFRTGFLTDTQYF. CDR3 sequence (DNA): TGTGCCAGCTTCCGGACAGGATTTCTCACAGATACGCAGTATTTT.

As DNA, the CDR3 is TGTGCCAGCAGCTTAACGGGGACTAGCGGACACCAAGAGACCCAGTACTTC. This sequence encodes CASSLTGTSGHQETQYF. The chain has TRBV7-3 and TRBJ2-5; 11 nucleotides match TRBD2. Germline loops: CDR1 SGHTA, CDR2 FQGTGA. With V trimmed by 0 bases and J by 0 bases, 3 bases remained unmatched. The CDR3 is 17 amino acids.

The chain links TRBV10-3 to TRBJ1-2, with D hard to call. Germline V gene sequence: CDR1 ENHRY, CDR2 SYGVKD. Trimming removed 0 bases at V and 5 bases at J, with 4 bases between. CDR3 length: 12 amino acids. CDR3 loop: CAISESSYGYTF. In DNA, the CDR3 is TGTGCCATCAGTGAGTCGAGTTATGGCTACACCTTC.

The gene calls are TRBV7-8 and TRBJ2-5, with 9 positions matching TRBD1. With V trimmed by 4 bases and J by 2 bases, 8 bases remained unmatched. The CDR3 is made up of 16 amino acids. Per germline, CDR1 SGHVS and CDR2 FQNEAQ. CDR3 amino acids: CASSSSDRGSQETQYF. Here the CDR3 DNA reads TGTGCCAGCAGCTCCTCGGACAGGGGCTCACAAGAGACCCAGTACTTC.

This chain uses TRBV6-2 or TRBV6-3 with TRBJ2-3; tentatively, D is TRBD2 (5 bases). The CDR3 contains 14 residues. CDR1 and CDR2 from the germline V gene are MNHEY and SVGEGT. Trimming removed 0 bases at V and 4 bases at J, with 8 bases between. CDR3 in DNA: TGTGCCAGCAGTTACTCCCCTAGCTCAGATACGCAGTATTTT. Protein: CASSYSPSSDTQYF.

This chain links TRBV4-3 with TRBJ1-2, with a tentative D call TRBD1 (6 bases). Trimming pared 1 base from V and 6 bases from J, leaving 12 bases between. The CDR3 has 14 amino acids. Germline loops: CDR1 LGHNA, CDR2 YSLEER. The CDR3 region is CASSQGWGGHGYTF. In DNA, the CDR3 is TGCGCCAGCAGCCAAGGATGGGGGGGCCATGGCTACACCTTC.

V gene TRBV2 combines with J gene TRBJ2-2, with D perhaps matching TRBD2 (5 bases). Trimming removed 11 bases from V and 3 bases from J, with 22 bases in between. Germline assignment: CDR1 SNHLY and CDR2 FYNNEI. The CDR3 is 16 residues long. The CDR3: CASSGSGLRDTGELFF. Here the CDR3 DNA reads TGTGCCTCTTCGGGGTCAGGACTTAGAGACACCGGGGAGCTGTTTTTT.

The CDR3 bases are TGTGCCAGCAGCCAGACGCCCGGACAGGGGAACACTGAAGCTTTCTTT. As protein: CASSQTPGQGNTEAFF. The chain couples TRBV6-6 to TRBJ1-1, with 8 bases that match TRBD1. The CDR3 loop spans 16 amino acids. The ends lost 6 bases at V and 1 base at J; junction bases unmatched: 10. Germline values: CDR1 MNHNY, CDR2 SVGAGI (reference sequence).

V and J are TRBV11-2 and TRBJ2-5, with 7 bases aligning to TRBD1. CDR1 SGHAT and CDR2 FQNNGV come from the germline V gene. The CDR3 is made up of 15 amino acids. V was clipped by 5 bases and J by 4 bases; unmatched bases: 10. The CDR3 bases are TGTGCCAGCAGCCCGACTCGACAGGGTCGAGAGACCCAGTACTTC. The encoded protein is CASSPTRQGRETQYF.

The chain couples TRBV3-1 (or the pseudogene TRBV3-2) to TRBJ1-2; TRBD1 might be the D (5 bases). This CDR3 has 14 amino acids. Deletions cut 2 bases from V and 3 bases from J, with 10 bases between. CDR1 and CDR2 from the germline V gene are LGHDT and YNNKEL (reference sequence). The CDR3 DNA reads TGTGCCAGCAGCCAACAGGGTACGGACTATGGCTACACCTTC. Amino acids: CASSQQGTDYGYTF.

The CDR3 spells CASSLDGANTGELFF. CDR3 DNA sequence: TGCGCCAGCAGCCTTGACGGGGCGAACACCGGGGAGCTGTTTTTT. This rearrangement joins TRBV4-3 to TRBJ2-2; possible D gene TRBD2, 5 bases. The CDR3 sequence is 15 residues long. From germline, CDR1 is LGHNA and CDR2 YSLEER. Trimming removed 4 bases from V and 0 bases from J, with 9 bases in between.

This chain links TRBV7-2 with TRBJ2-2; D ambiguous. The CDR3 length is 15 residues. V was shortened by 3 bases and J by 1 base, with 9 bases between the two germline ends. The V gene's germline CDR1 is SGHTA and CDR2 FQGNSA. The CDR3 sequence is CASSFPGRNTGELFF. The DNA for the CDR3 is TGTGCCAGCAGCTTCCCGGGTCGGAACACCGGGGAGCTGTTTTTT.

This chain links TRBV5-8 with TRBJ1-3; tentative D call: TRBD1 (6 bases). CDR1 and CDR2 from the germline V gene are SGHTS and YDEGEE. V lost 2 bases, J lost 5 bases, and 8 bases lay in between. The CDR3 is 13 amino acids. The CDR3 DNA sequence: TGTGCCAGCAGCTTTGACAGGAGAAACACCATATATTTT. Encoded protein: CASSFDRRNTIYF.

CDR3 in amino acids: CASSENRVTDTQYF. The CDR3 bases are TGTGCCAGCAGTGAGAACCGGGTGACAGATACGCAGTATTTT. The chain carries TRBV6-1 and TRBJ2-3; D unresolved. Trimming took off 3 bases at V and 3 bases at J, with 10 bases between the two ends. The CDR3 is 14 residues long. Germline CDR1 reads MNHNS; CDR2 reads SASEGT.

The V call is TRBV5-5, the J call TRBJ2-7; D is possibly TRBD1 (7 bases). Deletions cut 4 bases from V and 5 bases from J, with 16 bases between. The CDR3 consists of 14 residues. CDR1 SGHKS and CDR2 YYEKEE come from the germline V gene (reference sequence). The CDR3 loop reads CASSRAGQSDEQYF. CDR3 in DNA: TGTGCCAGCAGCAGGGCGGGACAGTCAGACGAGCAGTACTTC.

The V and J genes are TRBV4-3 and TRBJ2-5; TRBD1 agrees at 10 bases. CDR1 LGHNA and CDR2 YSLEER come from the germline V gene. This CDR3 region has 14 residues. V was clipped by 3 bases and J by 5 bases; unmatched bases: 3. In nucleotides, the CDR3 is TGCGCCAGCAGCCAGACAGGGGGCCAGGAGACCCAGTACTTC. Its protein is CASSQTGGQETQYF.

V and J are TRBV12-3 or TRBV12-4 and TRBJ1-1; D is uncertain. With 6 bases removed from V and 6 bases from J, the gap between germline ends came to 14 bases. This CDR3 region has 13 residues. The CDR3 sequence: CASRPTGFAEAFF. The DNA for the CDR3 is TGTGCCAGCAGGCCCACCGGGTTTGCTGAAGCTTTCTTT.

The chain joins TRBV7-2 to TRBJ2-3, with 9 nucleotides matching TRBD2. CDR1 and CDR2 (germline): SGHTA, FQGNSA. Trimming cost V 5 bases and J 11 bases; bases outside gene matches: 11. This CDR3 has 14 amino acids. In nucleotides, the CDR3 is TGTGCCAGCAGCCCTCAGCGGGAGGCCCTTGGGCAGTATTTT. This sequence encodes CASSPQREALGQYF.

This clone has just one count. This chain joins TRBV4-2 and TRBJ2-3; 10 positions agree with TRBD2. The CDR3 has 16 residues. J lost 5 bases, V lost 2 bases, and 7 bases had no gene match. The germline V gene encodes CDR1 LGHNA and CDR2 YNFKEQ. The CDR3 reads CASSQIAGGPGDTQYF. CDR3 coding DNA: TGTGCCAGCAGCCAAATAGCGGGAGGCCCAGGAGATACGCAGTATTTT.

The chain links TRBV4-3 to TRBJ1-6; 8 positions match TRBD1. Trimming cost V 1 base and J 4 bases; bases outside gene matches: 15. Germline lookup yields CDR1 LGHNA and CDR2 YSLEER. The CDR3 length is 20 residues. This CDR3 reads CASSQVGQGNFLGYNSPLHF. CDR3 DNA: TGCGCCAGCAGCCAAGTTGGACAGGGAAACTTCTTGGGTTATAATTCACCCCTCCACTTT.

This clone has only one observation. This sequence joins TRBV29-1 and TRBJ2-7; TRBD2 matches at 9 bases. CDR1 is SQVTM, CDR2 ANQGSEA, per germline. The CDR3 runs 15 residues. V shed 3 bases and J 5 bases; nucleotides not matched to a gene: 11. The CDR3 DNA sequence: TGCAGCGTTGATTCTGCGGGAGGGCCGGTTGACGAGCAGTACTTC. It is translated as CSVDSAGGPVDEQYF.